This T cell receptor beta chain was recorded in a study of CD8 T cells in ankylosing spondylitis. Trimming left V 4 bases short and J 3 bases short, with 10 bases between. CDR3 length equals 13 residues. The V gene's germline CDR1 is PRHDT and CDR2 FYEKMQ (reference sequence). TCRdb reprocessed the 5' RACE reads with MiXCR, giving one entry per CDR3 protein. The sample holds 250,000 or so distinct CDR3 sequences, about a sixth seen once. This clonotype has only one observation. The antigen is unknown. Study-level points and caveats: As for the disease-linked clones, they showed a CD8+ phenotype and occurred at relatively low frequencies in peripheral blood. Certain motif variants had earlier been reported in reactive arthritis synovial fluid and blood. The authors reported significant enrichment of disease-linked clones in matched ankylosing spondylitis synovial fluid.

Sequencing was performed on blood, either unsorted or a sorted T cell fraction (not recorded which). The rearrangement uses TRBV13 and TRBJ2-7, with D possibly matching TRBD1 (5 bases). The TCR sequence derives from a male donor with ankylosing spondylitis or in good health (not recorded which). The CDR3 sequence is CASSSRQSYEQYF. The CDR3 nucleotides are TGTGCCAGCAGCTCGAGACAGAGCTACGAGCAGTACTTC.